This T cell receptor (beta chain) was recovered during a study of shared clonotypes between healthy human individuals. Positively selected for CCR7, the CD45RO-negative cells used as naive CD8 cells excluded terminally differentiated effector memory CD45RA+ cells. Clones were read by immunoSEQ multiplex PCR, and TCRdb kept only the in-frame ones, dropping some. The repertoire holds millions of clones, with under 95% as singletons. Sequencing input: naive CD8+ T cells from PBMCs. This sequence was found in a man between 18 and 35 years old in good health. Some clones in this sample may be carry-over from other donors' samples.

The chain's CDR3 is CASSSGWDTQYF. In DNA, the CDR3 is TGTGCCAGCAGCTCCGGCTGGGATACGCAGTATTTT. The chain uses TRBV7-2 and TRBJ2-3, with no clear D. Germline V gene lookup returns CDR1 SGHTA and CDR2 FQGNSA. The CDR3 consists of 12 residues. The V end was cut by 4 bases, the J end by 6 bases, with 8 bases between.